The sequence of this T cell receptor (beta chain) was determined in a study of sequential checkpoint blockade in melanoma. Study information: Patients were randomized 1:1 to nivolumab-then-ipilimumab or ipilimumab-then-nivolumab first-line. Both treatment sequences were followed by maintenance nivolumab.

Specified treatment: randomized to nivolumab then ipilimumab (arm A) or the reverse (arm B). DNA-damaging chemotherapy had not been given to any patient beforehand. Sorted cells were live CD3+CD8+, lacking CD19 and CD56, from PBMCs. This CDR3 is built from 15 residues. Germline V lookup: CDR1 LGHNA, CDR2 YSLEER. Trimming removed 1 base from V and 2 bases from J, with 11 bases in between. Data came from immunoSEQ multiplex PCR; TCRdb stores just in-frame clones and leaves some out. The sample consists of approximately 29,000 clones, 83% of them appearing once. The genes are TRBV4-3 and TRBJ1-1, with D possibly TRBD1 on 6 matching bases. This clonotype was sampled from a human donor with melanoma. The sample was CD8+ T cells sorted from blood (inferred from file names), taken from a patient given nivolumab and ipilimumab in sequence. CDR3 amino acids: CASSQAGTHNTEAFF. Written as DNA, the CDR3 is TGCGCCAGCAGCCAAGCCGGGACACATAACACTGAAGCTTTCTTT.